The subject of this entry is one TCR beta chain. The data originate from a study of blood T cell repertoires in COVID-19. V lost 2 bases, J lost 5 bases, and 10 bases stayed unmatched. Germline V lookup: CDR1 SGHTS, CDR2 YDEGEE. The CDR3 is 16 amino acids. This table comes from immunoSEQ multiplex PCR, and its TCRdb copy is limited to in-frame clones, with some not included. The sample contains about 43,000 clones, about 85% of which appear only once. The TCR sequence derives from an elderly woman with active COVID-19. The sample was peripheral blood. V gene TRBV5-8 combines with J gene TRBJ1-5, with 7 bases that match TRBD1. In DNA, the CDR3 is TGTGCCAGCAGCTTCTACCGGGACAGCCACTATCAGCCCCAGCATTTT. Protein product: CASSFYRDSHYQPQHF.